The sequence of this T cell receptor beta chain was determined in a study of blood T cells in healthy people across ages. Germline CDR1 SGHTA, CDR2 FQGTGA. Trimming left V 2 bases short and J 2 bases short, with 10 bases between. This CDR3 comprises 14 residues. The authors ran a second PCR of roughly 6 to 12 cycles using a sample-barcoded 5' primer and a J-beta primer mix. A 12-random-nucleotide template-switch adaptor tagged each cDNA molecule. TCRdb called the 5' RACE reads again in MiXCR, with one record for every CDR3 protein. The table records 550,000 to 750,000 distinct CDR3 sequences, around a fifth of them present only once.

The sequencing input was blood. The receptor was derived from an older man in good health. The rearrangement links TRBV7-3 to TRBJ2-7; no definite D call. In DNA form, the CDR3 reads TGTGCCAGCAGCTTATTGTCAGGTCCCTACGAGCAGTACTTC. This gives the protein CASSLLSGPYEQYF.